The 27 T cell receptor beta chains reported below all come from one sample, sequenced in a study of blood T cell repertoires in COVID-19. The table came from immunoSEQ multiplex PCR; TCRdb's copy has only in-frame clones and leaves some out. In the table there are about 86,000 clones, roughly 88% of which are singletons. The sample was peripheral blood. These receptors were obtained from a woman older than 75 with active or convalescent COVID-19.

The V and J genes are TRBV2 and TRBJ1-4; D is perhaps TRBD1 (5 bases). In germline, CDR1 is SNHLY, CDR2 FYNNEI. V was clipped by 8 bases and J by 5 bases, with 15 bases between them. The CDR3 is made up of 14 amino acids. The CDR3 loop is CASRQSKGNEKLFF. CDR3 nucleotides: TGTGCCAGCCGCCAATCCAAGGGGAATGAAAAACTGTTTTTT.

The V gene is TRBV15, the J gene TRBJ2-3, with D tentatively TRBD1 (5 bases). The V end was cut by 1 base, the J end by 3 bases, with 8 bases between. The CDR3 is 14 residues long. CDR1 LNHNV and CDR2 YYDKDF come from the germline V gene (reference sequence). DNA for the CDR3: TGTGCCACCAGCAGAGGGGGCTATACAGATACGCAGTATTTT. Translation gives CATSRGGYTDTQYF.

V and J are TRBV7-9 and TRBJ2-2; D is unclear. This CDR3 has 13 residues. Germline loops: CDR1 SEHNR, CDR2 FQNEAQ (reference sequence). V lost 2 bases to trimming and J lost 7 bases, with 8 bases between them. The chain's CDR3 is CASSLFLVGELFF. The CDR3 nucleotides are TGTGCCAGCAGCTTATTCCTAGTCGGGGAGCTGTTTTTT.

The V call is TRBV7-2, the J call TRBJ2-1; possibly TRBD2 for D (6 bases). Germline assignment: CDR1 SGHTA and CDR2 FQGNSA. The CDR3 has 15 amino acids. V was shortened by 5 bases and J by 0 bases, with 11 bases between the two germline ends. In DNA, the CDR3 is TGTGCCAGCAGCCTCCTAGCGAACTCCTACAATGAGCAGTTCTTC. Protein: CASSLLANSYNEQFF.

Only a few counts were recorded for this clone. This chain connects TRBV6-5 to TRBJ2-1; 14 positions agree with TRBD2. This CDR3 contains 14 residues. Germline CDR1 MNHEY, CDR2 SVGAGI. V lost 8 bases and J lost 10; bases outside the gene matches: 7. This CDR3 reads CASPGLAGVEEQFF. CDR3 coding DNA: TGTGCCAGCCCGGGACTAGCGGGAGTTGAGGAGCAGTTCTTC.

The genes are TRBV7-2 and TRBJ2-7; the D gene is possibly TRBD1 (6 bases). CDR1 and CDR2 (germline): SGHTA, FQGNSA. V gave up 4 bases and J gave up 3 bases, with 10 bases separating them. The CDR3 sequence is 13 residues long. The CDR3 is CASSYSQGYEQYF. The CDR3 DNA follows: TGTGCCAGCAGCTATTCACAGGGCTACGAGCAGTACTTC.

This chain uses TRBV29-1 with TRBJ1-2; TRBD1 is a possible D gene (6 bases). V lost 7 bases to trimming and J lost 3 bases, with 12 bases between them. This CDR3 spans 12 amino acids. Germline V gene data show CDR1 as SQVTM and CDR2 as ANQGSEA. The CDR3 spells CSGRAGDYGYTF. CDR3 DNA sequence: TGCAGCGGTAGGGCAGGGGACTATGGCTACACCTTC.

The rearrangement uses TRBV11-2 and TRBJ1-2, with TRBD1 identical over 9 bases. After removal of 5 bases from V and 8 bases from J, the junction contained 6 bases not matched to a gene. CDR3 length: 13 residues. Germline V gene lookup returns CDR1 SGHAT and CDR2 FQNNGV. The chain's CDR3 is CASSPTGGGGYTF. In DNA form, the CDR3 reads TGTGCCAGCAGCCCGACAGGGGGTGGGGGCTACACCTTC.

The chain employs TRBV19 and TRBJ2-2; D may be TRBD1 (5 bases). CDR3 length equals 13 residues. The V end lost 6 bases, the J end lost 4 bases, and 9 bases lay between the germline ends. Germline V CDR1 and CDR2: LNHDA, SQIVND (reference sequence). Here the CDR3 reads CASSIQATGELFF. The CDR3 DNA sequence: TGTGCCAGTAGCATACAGGCCACCGGGGAGCTGTTTTTT.

V is TRBV5-4 and J is TRBJ2-3; D ambiguous. CDR3 length equals 14 residues. V was shortened by 5 bases and J by 1 base, with 11 bases between the two germline ends. Germline V gene sequence: CDR1 SGHNT, CDR2 YYREEE (reference sequence). The CDR3 spells CASSHGQGTDTQYF. The CDR3 coding sequence is TGTGCCAGCAGTCATGGTCAGGGCACAGATACGCAGTATTTT.

The rearrangement joins TRBV30 to TRBJ2-2, with a possible D match to TRBD2 (6 bases). Germline values: CDR1 GTSNPN, CDR2 SVGIG (reference sequence). Between the trimmed V and J ends, which lost 0 bases and 7 bases, there was a span of 15 bases. CDR3 length equals 15 residues. DNA for the CDR3: TGTGCCTGGAGTGTCTGGAGGGCTAATTTCGGGGAGCTGTTTTTT. It specifies CAWSVWRANFGELFF.

This chain connects TRBV6-2 or TRBV6-3 to TRBJ1-2; D gene ambiguous. The CDR3 length is 13 residues. V dropped 6 bases and J dropped 0 bases, with 8 bases sitting between them. CDR1 is MNHEY, CDR2 SVGEGT, per germline. CDR3 nucleotides: TGTGCCAGCAGCCAGACAACTAACTATGGCTACACCTTC. This translates into CASSQTTNYGYTF.

This clone was counted only a few times. V and J are TRBV10-3 and TRBJ1-6; TRBD1 is a possible D gene (5 bases). Per the germline V gene, CDR1 is ENHRY and CDR2 is SYGVKD. The V end lost 6 bases, the J end lost 8 bases, and 11 bases lay between the germline ends. The CDR3 runs to 13 residues. In nucleotides, the CDR3 is TGTGCCATCAGACCAGGGTACGATTCACCCCTCCACTTT. Amino acids: CAIRPGYDSPLHF.

The rearrangement uses TRBV11-2 and TRBJ1-2, with D possibly TRBD1 on 6 matching bases. CDR1 SGHAT and CDR2 FQNNGV come from the germline V gene. There are 14 residues in the CDR3. Trimming removed 5 bases at V and 4 bases at J, with 14 bases between. As DNA, the CDR3 is TGTGCCAGCAGCCCGTTAACAGGGCCCTATGGCTACACCTTC. Protein sequence: CASSPLTGPYGYTF.

The chain links TRBV5-1 to TRBJ2-2; 7 nucleotides line up with TRBD1. Per the germline V gene, CDR1 is SGHRS and CDR2 is YFSETQ. With 4 bases clipped from V and 0 bases from J, the junction kept 9 bases outside the gene matches. The CDR3 is 17 residues long. The CDR3 region has the DNA TGCGCCAGCAGCCCTTTAGGGGGCCCCTCGAACACCGGGGAGCTGTTTTTT. Translation: CASSPLGGPSNTGELFF.

The J gene is TRBJ2-7, the V gene TRBV30; 7 nucleotides match TRBD1. The CDR3 covers 14 residues. Per germline, CDR1 GTSNPN and CDR2 SVGIG (reference sequence). The V segment lost 1 base and the J segment 6 bases; nucleotides outside the gene matches: 9. CDR3 protein: CAWSDRGPKGEQYF. DNA for the CDR3: TGTGCCTGGAGTGACAGGGGCCCTAAAGGCGAGCAGTACTTC.

The chain is built from TRBV6-5 and TRBJ1-1; no reliable D call. V was pared by 2 bases and J by 3 bases, with 7 bases between. Germline V gene data show CDR1 as MNHEY and CDR2 as SVGAGI. The CDR3 is 13 amino acids. Here the CDR3 reads CASSYIRDTEAFF. CDR3 DNA sequence: TGTGCCAGCAGTTACATCCGGGACACTGAAGCTTTCTTT.

This clone turned up a few times. The chain uses TRBV9 and TRBJ1-6; 7 bases are a match to TRBD1. Germline values: CDR1 SGDLS, CDR2 YYNGEE. The CDR3 sequence is 15 residues long. J gave up 7 bases and V 4 bases, and 8 bases lay outside the gene matches. CDR3 loop: CASSSTGPGNSPLHF. The DNA for the CDR3 is TGTGCCAGCAGCTCGACAGGGCCGGGCAATTCACCCCTCCACTTT.

The chain has TRBV7-9 and TRBJ2-6; D unresolved. CDR1 is SEHNR, CDR2 FQNEAQ, per germline (reference sequence). The ends were cut back, 1 base at V and 2 bases at J, with 9 bases in the middle. There are 16 residues in the CDR3. For the CDR3, the DNA is TGTGCCAGCAGCTTAGGTGTGGGCGCTGGGGCCAACGTCCTGACTTTC. Protein sequence: CASSLGVGAGANVLTF.

The sample holds one count of this clone. The junction does not match germline at one end; this may be a read error. The chain couples TRBV28 to TRBJ2-7; 9 nucleotides agree with TRBD2. The CDR3 runs 14 residues. Germline V lookup: CDR1 MDHEN, CDR2 SYDVKM. CDR3 residues: CASSLEAPSGRLNF. In DNA, the CDR3 is TGTGCCAGCAGTTTAGAGGCCCCCAGCGGGAGGCTAAACTTC.

V is TRBV15 and J is TRBJ2-5, with D uncertain. V was shortened by 0 bases and J by 4 bases, with 9 bases between the two germline ends. The CDR3 is 14 amino acids. Germline-derived CDR1 and CDR2 are LNHNV and YYDKDF (reference sequence). CDR3 in amino acids: CATSRESQVETQYF. The CDR3 DNA sequence: TGTGCCACCAGCAGAGAATCGCAGGTAGAGACCCAGTACTTC.

The chain employs TRBV7-8 and TRBJ1-6; 7 bases map to TRBD1. V was pared by 0 bases and J by 10 bases, with 6 bases of the junction left unmatched. This CDR3 has 15 residues. Germline V gene data show CDR1 as SGHVS and CDR2 as FQNEAQ. This CDR3 is CASSLALRGYSPLHF. CDR3 nucleotide sequence: TGTGCCAGCAGCTTAGCCCTCAGGGGGTACTCACCCCTCCACTTT.

This clone was detected once. This sequence joins TRBV29-1 and TRBJ1-2, with D perhaps matching TRBD1 (6 bases). CDR3 length: 14 amino acids. Germline V gives CDR1 SQVTM, CDR2 ANQGSEA. Trimming took 1 base from V and 2 from J, leaving 11 bases between them. CDR3 DNA sequence: TGCAGCGTTGAAGTTAACAGGGCCAACTATGGCTACACCTTC. This gives the protein CSVEVNRANYGYTF.

This clone was detected a few times. The chain is built from TRBV10-2 and TRBJ1-6; maybe TRBD1 (5 bases). The CDR3 spans 14 residues. V shed 4 bases and J shed 10 bases, with 14 bases lying between them. Looked up from germline, CDR1 is WSHSY and CDR2 is SAAADI. The CDR3 DNA follows: TGCGCCAGCAGTGGGGGGGGTAACGGGTCACCCCTCCACTTT. Amino acid sequence: CASSGGGNGSPLHF.

V usage is TRBV2 and J usage is TRBJ1-2; no definite D call. The CDR3 has 11 residues. The V gene lost 3 bases and the J gene lost 5 bases, with 4 bases spanning the gap. Germline V CDR1 and CDR2: SNHLY, FYNNEI. CDR3 in DNA: TGTGCCAGCAGTGACGTATATGGCTACACCTTC. This translates into CASSDVYGYTF. Full variable domain (rest looked up from reference TRBV2 and TRBJ1-2): EPEVTQTPSHQVTQMGQEVILRCVPISNHLYFYWYRQILGQKVEFLVSFYNNEISEKSEIFDDQFSVERPDGSNFTLKIRSTKLEDSAMYFCASSDVYGYTFGSGTRLTVV.

The gene calls are TRBV4-2 and TRBJ2-1; 8 bases are a match to TRBD2. This CDR3 comprises 16 residues. Germline-derived CDR1 and CDR2 are LGHNA and YNFKEQ. Trimming took 2 bases from V and 0 from J; bases not matched to a gene: 3. CDR3 residues: CASSQPGTSSYNEQFF. The CDR3 nucleotides read TGTGCCAGCAGCCAACCCGGGACTAGCTCCTACAATGAGCAGTTCTTC.

The chain carries TRBV7-3 and TRBJ2-1; D is ambiguous. CDR1 is SGHTA, CDR2 FQGTGA, per germline. V was cut by 5 bases and J by 4 bases, with 9 bases left in between. There are 13 residues in the CDR3. In nucleotides, the CDR3 is TGTGCCAGCAGCCCTGACACGTACAATGAGCAGTTCTTC. It translates to CASSPDTYNEQFF.